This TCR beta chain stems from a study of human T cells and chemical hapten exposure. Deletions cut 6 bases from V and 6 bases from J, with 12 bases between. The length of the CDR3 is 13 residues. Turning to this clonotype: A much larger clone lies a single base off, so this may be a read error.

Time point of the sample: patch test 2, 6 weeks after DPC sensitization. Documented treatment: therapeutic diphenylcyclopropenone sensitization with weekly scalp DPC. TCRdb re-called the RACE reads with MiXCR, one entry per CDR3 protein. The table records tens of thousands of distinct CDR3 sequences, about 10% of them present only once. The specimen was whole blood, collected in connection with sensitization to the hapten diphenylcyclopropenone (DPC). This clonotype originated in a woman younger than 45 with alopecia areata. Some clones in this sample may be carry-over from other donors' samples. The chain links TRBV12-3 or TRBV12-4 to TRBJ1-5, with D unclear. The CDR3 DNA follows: TGTGCCAGCAGAATTGGGGAGGGTCAGCCCCAGCATTTT. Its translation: CASRIGEGQPQHF.